The 16 T cell receptor beta chains below were found in one sample sequenced in a study of cytomegalovirus exposure and HLA in healthy donors. PCR involved 60 Vbeta and 13 Jbeta primers. Sequenced by immunoSEQ multiplex PCR; TCRdb stores in-frame clones only, minus some. Among some 140,000 clones, 65% to 75% were seen once, and the ten largest hold approximately 2.3%. Specimen: PBMCs. Receptor source: a man aged 25-45 years in good health and CMV-seronegative.

This chain joins TRBV27 and TRBJ2-3, with D hard to call. Trimming shortened V by 3 bases and J by 5 bases, and 3 bases separated the two germline ends. The CDR3 has 11 residues. From germline, CDR1 is MNHEY and CDR2 SMNVEV (reference sequence). CDR3 loop: CASSFLDTQYF. The CDR3 coding sequence is TGTGCCAGCAGTTTTCTAGATACGCAGTATTTT.

This chain links TRBV14 with TRBJ2-7; 11 bases line up with TRBD1. Trimming cost V 1 base and J 4 bases; bases outside gene matches: 9. The CDR3 consists of 17 residues. Germline V gives CDR1 SGHDN, CDR2 FVKESK. CDR3: CASSQGRDRGKDYEQYF. DNA of the CDR3: TGTGCCAGCAGCCAAGGACGGGACAGGGGGAAGGATTACGAGCAGTACTTC.

The V gene is TRBV9, the J gene TRBJ2-1, with unresolved D. The CDR3 totals 15 residues. The V end was cut by 0 bases, the J end by 1 base, with 8 bases between. Looked up from germline, CDR1 is SGDLS and CDR2 is YYNGEE. In DNA form, the CDR3 reads TGTGCCAGCAGCGTAGTGTCTAATTCCTACAATGAGCAGTTCTTC. Translation gives CASSVVSNSYNEQFF.

This chain joins TRBV21-1 and TRBJ2-4; the table's D call TRBD2 went unverified against the DNA. TRBV21-1 is listed as a pseudogene. The CDR3 is made up of 20 amino acids. In nucleotides, the CDR3 is TGTGCCAGCAGCCCACGCCAAGGACTAGCGGGGGGGCGGGCCAAAAACATTCAGTACTTC. This translates into CASSPRQGLAGGRAKNIQYF.

On this clone: Germline and junction disagree at one end, which may indicate a read error. This chain links TRBV5-8 with TRBJ1-5; D perhaps matches TRBD1 (5 bases). Germline V CDR1 and CDR2: SGHTS, YDEGEE. There are 14 residues in the CDR3. CDR3 sequence: CASSLGQGNQPQNF. For the CDR3, the DNA is TGTGCCAGCAGCTTGGGGCAGGGCAATCAGCCCCAGAATTTT.

This chain's CDR3 is CASSPGSGEPYGYTF. CDR3 bases: TGCGCCAGCAGCCCTGGGTCCGGGGAGCCCTATGGCTACACCTTC. This chain joins TRBV5-1 and TRBJ1-2, with unresolved D. The germline CDR1 and CDR2 sequences are SGHRS and YFSETQ. This CDR3 contains 15 residues. Trimming removed 4 bases at V and 4 bases at J, with 17 bases between.

The chain combines TRBV25-1 with TRBJ1-2, with TRBD1 matching over 8 bases. V was clipped by 4 bases and J by 2 bases; unmatched bases: 0. The germline gives CDR1 MGHDK, CDR2 SYGVNS. The CDR3 is 13 residues long. In nucleotides, the CDR3 is TGTGCCAGCAGTGGGACAGGGAACTATGGCTACACCTTC. This sequence encodes CASSGTGNYGYTF.

The chain links TRBV28 to TRBJ2-7; TRBD2 matches 10 bases. The CDR3 consists of 15 residues. The germline V gene has CDR1 MDHEN and CDR2 SYDVKM. V lost 6 bases, J lost 2 bases, and 7 bases stayed unmatched. The CDR3 reads CASSPLSGGTYEQYF. The CDR3 DNA reads as TGTGCCAGCAGCCCCCTTAGCGGGGGGACCTACGAGCAGTACTTC.

The chain combines TRBV5-6 with TRBJ1-3; D call uncertain. Trimming stripped 0 bases from V and 0 bases from J, with 7 bases between. The CDR3 has 15 amino acids. The germline V gene has CDR1 SGHDT and CDR2 YYEEEE. DNA for the CDR3: TGTGCCAGCAGCTTGGGGCCGGGCTCTGGAAACACCATATATTTT. Its protein product is CASSLGPGSGNTIYF.

This clone was seen just once. The V call is TRBV28, the J call TRBJ1-1; D gene uncertain. CDR3 size: 13 residues. Trimming left V 3 bases short and J 3 bases short, with 8 bases between. The germline V gene encodes CDR1 MDHEN and CDR2 SYDVKM. The CDR3 DNA sequence: TGTGCCAGCAGTTTCTTCGGGTACACTGAAGCTTTCTTT. Translation gives CASSFFGYTEAFF.

Only one count was recorded for this clone. V gene TRBV12-5 combines with J gene TRBJ2-2; perhaps TRBD1 as D (7 bases). This CDR3 region has 16 residues. Trimming took off 3 bases at V and 4 bases at J, with 15 bases between the two ends. CDR1 is LGHNT and CDR2 is FRNRAP in the germline V gene. DNA for the CDR3: TGTGCTAGTGGTTTTTTACACAGGGGACTCACCGGGGAGCTGTTTTTT. Amino acids: CASGFLHRGLTGELFF.

The chain combines TRBV19 with TRBJ1-1, with D tentatively TRBD1 (6 bases). In germline, CDR1 is LNHDA, CDR2 SQIVND (reference sequence). V was pared by 5 bases and J by 7 bases, with 17 bases between. The CDR3 extends over 14 amino acids. The CDR3 DNA sequence: TGTGCCAGTAGTCCGACGGGGGGGCGGGTTGAAGCTTTCTTT. It is translated as CASSPTGGRVEAFF.

There are a few counts of this clone. J is TRBJ2-3 and V is TRBV28, with a possible D match to TRBD2 (5 bases). V dropped 3 bases and J dropped 4 bases, with 5 bases sitting between them. Germline V lookup: CDR1 MDHEN, CDR2 SYDVKM. The CDR3 is 12 residues long. The CDR3 loop is CASSFGADTQYF. The DNA of the CDR3 is TGTGCCAGCAGTTTCGGGGCAGATACGCAGTATTTT.

The rearrangement uses TRBV28 and TRBJ2-7, with a weak D call TRBD1 (6 bases). CDR3 length: 18 amino acids. V dropped 5 bases and J dropped 0 bases, with 23 bases sitting between them. Germline V gene data show CDR1 as MDHEN and CDR2 as SYDVKM. CDR3 nucleotide sequence: TGTGCCAGCAGTCAAACCCACCTCCGGGACAAGTCCTCCTACGAGCAGTACTTC. It codes for CASSQTHLRDKSSYEQYF.

This clone was seen a few times. This chain links TRBV15 with TRBJ2-1, with 10 bases fitting TRBD2. Per germline, CDR1 LNHNV and CDR2 YYDKDF (reference sequence). The CDR3 runs 17 residues. V was pared by 0 bases and J by 1 base, with 3 bases of the junction left unmatched. DNA of the CDR3: TGTGCCACCAGCAGAGAGAGCGGGGGGGGGTCCTACAATGAGCAGTTCTTC. Its protein product is CATSRESGGGSYNEQFF. The whole variable domain, filled in from reference TRBV15 and TRBJ2-1, reads DAMVIQNPRYQVTQFGKPVTLSCSQTLNHNVMYWYQQKSSQAPKLLFHYYDKDFNNEADTPDNFQSRRPNTSFCFLDIRSPGLGDTAMYLCATSRESGGGSYNEQFFGPGTRLTVL.

The chain recombines TRBV14 with TRBJ1-6, with D unclear. Germline lookup yields CDR1 SGHDN and CDR2 FVKESK. V lost 1 base and J lost 7, with 5 bases in between. This CDR3 has 13 residues. The CDR3 DNA is TGTGCCAGCAGCCAAGTCGAGAATTCACCCCTCCACTTT. It is translated as CASSQVENSPLHF.